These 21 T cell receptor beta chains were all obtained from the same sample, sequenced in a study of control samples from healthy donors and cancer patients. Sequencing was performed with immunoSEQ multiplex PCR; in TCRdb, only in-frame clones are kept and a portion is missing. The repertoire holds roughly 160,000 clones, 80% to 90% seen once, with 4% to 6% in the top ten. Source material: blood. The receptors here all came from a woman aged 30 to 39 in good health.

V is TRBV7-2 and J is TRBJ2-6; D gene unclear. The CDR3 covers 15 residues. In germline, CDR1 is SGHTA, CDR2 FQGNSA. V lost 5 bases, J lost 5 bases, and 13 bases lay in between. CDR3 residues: CASSLSMPWANVLTF. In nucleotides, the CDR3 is TGTGCCAGCAGCCTCTCCATGCCTTGGGCCAACGTCCTGACTTTC.

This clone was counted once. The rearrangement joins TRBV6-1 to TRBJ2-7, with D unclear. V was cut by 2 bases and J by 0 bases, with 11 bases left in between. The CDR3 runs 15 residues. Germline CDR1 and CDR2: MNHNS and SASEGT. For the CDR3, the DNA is TGTGCCAGCAGTGAATCTTTTCGGAGCTCCTACGAGCAGTACTTC. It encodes CASSESFRSSYEQYF.

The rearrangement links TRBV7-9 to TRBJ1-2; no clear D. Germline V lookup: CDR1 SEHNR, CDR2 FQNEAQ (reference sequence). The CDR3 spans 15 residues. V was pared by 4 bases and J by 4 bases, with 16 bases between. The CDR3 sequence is CASSSADEGGYGYTF. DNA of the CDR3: TGTGCCAGCAGCTCGGCTGATGAGGGCGGCTATGGCTACACCTTC.

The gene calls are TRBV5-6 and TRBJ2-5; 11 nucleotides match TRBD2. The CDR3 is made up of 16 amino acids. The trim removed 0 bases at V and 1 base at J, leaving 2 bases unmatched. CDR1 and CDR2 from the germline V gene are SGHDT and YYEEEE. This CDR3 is CASSLETSGVQETQYF. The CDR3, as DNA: TGTGCCAGCAGCTTGGAGACTAGCGGGGTCCAAGAGACCCAGTACTTC.

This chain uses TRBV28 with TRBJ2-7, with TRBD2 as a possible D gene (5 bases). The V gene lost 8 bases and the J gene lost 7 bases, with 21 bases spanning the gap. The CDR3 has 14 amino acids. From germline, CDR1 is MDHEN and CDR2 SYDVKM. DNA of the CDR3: TGTGCCAGCTTCCCCCGGGCGGCGGGCGGGGAGCAGTACTTC. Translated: CASFPRAAGGEQYF.

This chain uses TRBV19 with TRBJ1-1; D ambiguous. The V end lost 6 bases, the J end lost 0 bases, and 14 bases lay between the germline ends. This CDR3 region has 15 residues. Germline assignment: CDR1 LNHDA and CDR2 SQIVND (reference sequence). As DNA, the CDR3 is TGTGCCAGTAGCCTGGAACACAAAATGAACACTGAAGCTTTCTTT. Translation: CASSLEHKMNTEAFF.

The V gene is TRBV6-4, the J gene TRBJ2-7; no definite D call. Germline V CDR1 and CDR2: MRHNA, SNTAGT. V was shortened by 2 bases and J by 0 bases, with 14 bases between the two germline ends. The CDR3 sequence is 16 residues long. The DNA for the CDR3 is TGTGCCAGCAGTGACGTTCGACCGAAACCCTCCTACGAGCAGTACTTC. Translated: CASSDVRPKPSYEQYF.

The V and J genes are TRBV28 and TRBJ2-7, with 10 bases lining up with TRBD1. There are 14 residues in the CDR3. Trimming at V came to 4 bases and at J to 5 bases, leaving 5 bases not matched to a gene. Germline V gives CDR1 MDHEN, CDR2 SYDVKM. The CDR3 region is CASSSPGTGDEQYF. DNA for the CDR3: TGTGCCAGCAGTTCCCCCGGGACAGGGGACGAGCAGTACTTC.

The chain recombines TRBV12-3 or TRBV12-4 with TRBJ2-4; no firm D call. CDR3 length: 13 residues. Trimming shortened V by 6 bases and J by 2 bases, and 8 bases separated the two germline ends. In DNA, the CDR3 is TGTGCCAGCAGCCAAGGGCCCAAAAACATTCAGTACTTC. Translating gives CASSQGPKNIQYF.

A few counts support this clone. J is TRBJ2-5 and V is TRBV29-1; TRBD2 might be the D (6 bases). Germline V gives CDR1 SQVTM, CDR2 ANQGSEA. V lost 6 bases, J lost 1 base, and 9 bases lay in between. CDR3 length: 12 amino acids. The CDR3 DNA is TGCAGCGTAGCCGGGGGCCAAGAGACCCAGTACTTC. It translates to CSVAGGQETQYF.

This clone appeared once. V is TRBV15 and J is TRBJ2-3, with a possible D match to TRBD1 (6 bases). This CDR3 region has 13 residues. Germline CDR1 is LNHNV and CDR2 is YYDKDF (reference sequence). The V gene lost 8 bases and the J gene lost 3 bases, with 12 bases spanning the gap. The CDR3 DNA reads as TGTGCCACCGGTACAGGGAGAACAGATACGCAGTATTTT. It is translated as CATGTGRTDTQYF. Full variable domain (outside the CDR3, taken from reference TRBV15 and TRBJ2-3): DAMVIQNPRYQVTQFGKPVTLSCSQTLNHNVMYWYQQKSSQAPKLLFHYYDKDFNNEADTPDNFQSRRPNTSFCFLDIRSPGLGDTAMYLCATGTGRTDTQYFGPGTRLTVL.

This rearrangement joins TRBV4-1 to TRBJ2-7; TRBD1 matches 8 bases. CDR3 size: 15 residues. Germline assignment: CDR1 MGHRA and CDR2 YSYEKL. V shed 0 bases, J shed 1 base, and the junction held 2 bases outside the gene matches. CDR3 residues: CASSQEDRASYEQYV. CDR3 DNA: TGCGCCAGCAGCCAAGAGGACAGGGCGTCCTACGAGCAGTACGTC.

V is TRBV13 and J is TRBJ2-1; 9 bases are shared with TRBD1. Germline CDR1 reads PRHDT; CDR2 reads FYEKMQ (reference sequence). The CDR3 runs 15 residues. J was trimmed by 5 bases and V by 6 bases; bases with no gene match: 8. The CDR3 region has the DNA TGTGCCAGCAGATCAACGGGACAGGGTGACAATGAGCAGTTCTTC. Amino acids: CASRSTGQGDNEQFF.

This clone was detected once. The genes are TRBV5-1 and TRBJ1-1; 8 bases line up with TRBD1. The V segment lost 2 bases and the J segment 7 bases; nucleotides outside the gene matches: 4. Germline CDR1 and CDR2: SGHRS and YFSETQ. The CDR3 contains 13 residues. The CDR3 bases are TGCGCCAGCAGCTTAAGTGACAGGGGTGAAGCTTTCTTT. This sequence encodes CASSLSDRGEAFF. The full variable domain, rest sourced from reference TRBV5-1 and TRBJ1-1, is KAGVTQTPRYLIKTRGQQVTLSCSPISGHRSVSWYQQTPGQGLQFLFEYFSETQRNKGNFPGRFSGRQFSNSRSEMNVSTLELGDSALYLCASSLSDRGEAFFGQGTRLTVV.

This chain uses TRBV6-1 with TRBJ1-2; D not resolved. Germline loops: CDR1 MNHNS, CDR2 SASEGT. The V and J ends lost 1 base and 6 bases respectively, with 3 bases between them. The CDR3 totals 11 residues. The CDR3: CASSEVDGYTF. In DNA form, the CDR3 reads TGTGCCAGCAGTGAAGTGGATGGCTACACCTTC.

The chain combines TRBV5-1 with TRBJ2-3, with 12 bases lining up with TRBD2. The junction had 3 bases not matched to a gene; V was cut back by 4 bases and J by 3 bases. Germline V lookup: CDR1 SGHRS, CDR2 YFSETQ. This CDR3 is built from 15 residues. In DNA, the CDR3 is TGCGCCAGCAGCCGACTAGCGGGGGAAACAGATACGCAGTATTTT. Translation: CASSRLAGETDTQYF.

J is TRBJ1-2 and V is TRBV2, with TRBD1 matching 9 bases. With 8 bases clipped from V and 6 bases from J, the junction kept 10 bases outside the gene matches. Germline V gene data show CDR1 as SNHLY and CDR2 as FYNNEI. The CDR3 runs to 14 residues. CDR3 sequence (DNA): TGTGCCAGCTCCACACCCGGGACAGGGAATGGCTACACCTTC. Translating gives CASSTPGTGNGYTF. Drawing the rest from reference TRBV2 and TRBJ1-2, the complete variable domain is EPEVTQTPSHQVTQMGQEVILRCVPISNHLYFYWYRQILGQKVEFLVSFYNNEISEKSEIFDDQFSVERPDGSNFTLKIRSTKLEDSAMYFCASSTPGTGNGYTFGSGTRLTVV.

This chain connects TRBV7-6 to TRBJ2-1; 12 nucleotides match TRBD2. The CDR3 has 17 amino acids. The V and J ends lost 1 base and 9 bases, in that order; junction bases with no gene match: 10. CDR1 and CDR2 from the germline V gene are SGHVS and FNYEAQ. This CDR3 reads CASSLGTSGMHVREQFF. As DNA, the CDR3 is TGTGCCAGCAGCTTAGGGACTAGCGGGATGCACGTCCGTGAGCAGTTCTTC. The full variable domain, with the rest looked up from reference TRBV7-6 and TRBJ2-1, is GAGVSQSPRYKVTKRGQDVALRCDPISGHVSLYWYRQALGQGPEFLTYFNYEAQQDKSGLPNDRFSAERPEGSISTLTIQRTEQRDSAMYRCASSLGTSGMHVREQFFGPGTRLTVL.

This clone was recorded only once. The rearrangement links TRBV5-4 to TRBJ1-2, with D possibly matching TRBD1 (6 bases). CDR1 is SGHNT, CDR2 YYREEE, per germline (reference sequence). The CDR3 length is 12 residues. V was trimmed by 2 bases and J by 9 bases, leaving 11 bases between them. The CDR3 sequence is CASSLSRGSYTF. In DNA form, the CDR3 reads TGTGCCAGCAGCTTAAGCAGGGGCAGCTACACCTTC.

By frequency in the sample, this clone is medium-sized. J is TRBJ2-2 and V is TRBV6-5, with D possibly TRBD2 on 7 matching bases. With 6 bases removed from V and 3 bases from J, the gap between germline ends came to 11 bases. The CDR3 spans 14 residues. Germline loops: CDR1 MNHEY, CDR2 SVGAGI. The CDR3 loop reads CASRGGGDTGELFF. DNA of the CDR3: TGTGCCAGCAGAGGAGGGGGGGACACCGGGGAGCTGTTTTTT.

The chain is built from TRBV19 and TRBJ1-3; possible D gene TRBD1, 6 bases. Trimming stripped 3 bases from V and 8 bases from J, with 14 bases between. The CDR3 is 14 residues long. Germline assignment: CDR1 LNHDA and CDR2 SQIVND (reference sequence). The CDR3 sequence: CASSMGQGIDTIYF. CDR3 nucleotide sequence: TGTGCCAGTAGTATGGGGCAGGGGATTGACACCATATATTTT.